Listed here are 4 T cell receptor beta chains from one sample, sequenced in a study of PD-1 blockade in classical Hodgkin lymphoma. Using immunoSEQ multiplex PCR, the repertoire was profiled, and TCRdb retains in-frame clones only, with some absent. The sample lists tens of thousands of clones; 90% to 95% were seen once. All patients relapsed after autologous stem cell transplantation, and brentuximab vedotin exposure varied. Sequencing used peripheral blood mononuclear cells (PBMCs), obtained at baseline. The receptors were gathered from a human donor with classical Hodgkin lymphoma.

The chain recombines TRBV4-1 with TRBJ1-4; D remains ambiguous. V was trimmed by 0 bases and J by 2 bases, leaving 25 bases between them. The CDR3 is 21 amino acids. Germline CDR1 reads MGHRA; CDR2 reads YSYEKL. The CDR3 is CASSQEALGSLSSGTNEKLFF. In DNA, the CDR3 is TGCGCCAGCAGCCAAGAAGCGCTGGGATCTCTCTCGAGTGGGACTAATGAAAAACTGTTTTTT.

The rearrangement joins TRBV4-1 to TRBJ2-1, with 9 bases matching TRBD2. Trimming at V came to 3 bases and at J to 7 bases, leaving 10 bases not matched to a gene. The CDR3 is 16 residues long. From germline, CDR1 is MGHRA and CDR2 YSYEKL. CDR3: CASSHGPGLASNEQFF. Written as DNA, the CDR3 is TGCGCCAGCAGCCATGGACCGGGACTAGCCTCGAATGAGCAGTTCTTC.

The V and J genes are TRBV9 and TRBJ2-7; D is ambiguous. V was shortened by 4 bases and J by 3 bases, with 14 bases between the two germline ends. Germline CDR1 SGDLS, CDR2 YYNGEE. This CDR3 has 14 residues. CDR3 nucleotides: TGTGCCAGCAGCCCCAACCTAGTACTCTACGAGCAGTACTTC. This encodes CASSPNLVLYEQYF.

The rearrangement joins TRBV5-5 to TRBJ1-1; D unresolved. The V gene's germline CDR1 is SGHKS and CDR2 YYEKEE (reference sequence). V gave up 0 bases and J gave up 5 bases, with 8 bases separating them. The CDR3 totals 13 residues. The CDR3 loop reads CASSLAAGTEAFF. The CDR3 region has the DNA TGTGCCAGCAGCTTGGCCGCGGGGACTGAAGCTTTCTTT.